The following is a T cell receptor beta chain sequence with its context. The antigen it binds to is not known. Base qualities are not provided; no much larger clone lies one nucleotide away. In total, 500 to 700 healthy bone marrow donors made up the cohort. At the time of sampling, all cohort members were nominally healthy, though unrecorded immune exposures were likely present. The donor tested CMV seropositive, placing the donor among the 289 seropositive members of the cohort. A peripheral blood sample was collected from each donor, and TCR beta sequencing was performed on peripheral blood mononuclear cells. Genomic DNA was extracted from the blood cell samples with the Qiagen DNeasy Blood Extraction Kit. Receptors were amplified or captured by the immunoSEQ multiplex PCR assay. A mixture of 60 forward primers for TCR Vbeta segments and 13 reverse primers for TCR Jbeta segments was used in the multiplex PCR. The CDR3 region of rearranged TCR beta genes was amplified from genomic DNA by a multiplex PCR assay. The Illumina HiSeq System was used to sequence the amplified TCR beta libraries as 87-base-pair reads. In the paper's pipeline: Across the roughly 700 repertoires, a later analysis counted tens of millions of unique TCR beta chains, approximately 12 million of which were shared by at least two donors. To remove PCR and sequencing errors, raw reads were error-corrected and collapsed into unique sequences using a nearest-neighbor algorithm that merged closely related sequences. V, D and J gene segments were assigned by aligning CDR3 sequences to IMGT reference sequences. Each retained sequence needed at least a six-nucleotide match to both a V gene segment and a J gene segment. A rearrangement counted as productive if the CDR3 had no stop codons and remained in frame with V and J, and every other rearrangement counted as non-productive. Following IMGT convention, CDR3 was defined as the stretch from the second conserved V-encoded cysteine to the conserved J-encoded phenylalanine. In an earlier analysis of around 540 of the donors, sequences lacking an unambiguous match to a single V gene segment were excluded. In an earlier analysis of approximately 560 of the donors, a V segment was called functional when productive rearrangements were above 56.7%, and segregating when the standard deviation between donors exceeded 5%. A statistical classification framework was built to diagnose cytomegalovirus status from the catalog of TCR beta chain sequences. A later analysis assigned V and J genes by comparing TCR nucleotide sequences with IMGT/GENE-DB human TR gene sequences. A later analysis assigned CDR3 sequences and most-parsimonious VDJ recombination scenarios with the TCRdist pipeline. In a later analysis, each TCR beta chain was defined by its CDR3 amino acid sequence together with its V-gene family, and reads lacking a unique V-gene family were excluded. A later analysis removed 592 highly shared, low-generation-probability nucleotide sequences to deal with suspected cross-contamination and a sequencing artifact. In a later analysis, a clonal expansion index was calculated for each public chain from normalized within-repertoire ranks of inferred template counts. In a later analysis, generation probabilities were computed with a VDJ recombination model fitted to out-of-frame rearrangements, and the resulting probabilities were checked against IGoR. A later analysis scored TCR-TCR, TCR-HLA and TCR-CMV co-occurrence with hypergeometric tests, applying a repertoire-size bias correction to TCR pairs. To estimate false discovery rates, a later analysis permuted the HLA or CMV assignments 20 times. A later analysis grouped co-occurring TCRs with DBSCAN, adding TCRdist sequence similarity when clustering within HLA-allele-positive subsets. Co-occurrence clustering excluded repertoires with fewer than 30,000 or more than 120,000 public chains, plus five with anomalous nucleotide sharing. TCRdb limited this immuneACCESS table to in-frame rearrangements with V and J called. A share of clones is missing; checked studies link under half to unresolved V genes, and the rest is unexplained. The V and J calls and clone size are taken from that table; D and trimming were inferred from the DNA. For this sample there are about 60,000 clones; roughly 77% appear just once. In total, the top ten clones hold 2.5% to 4% of the sample.

The data stem from a study of cytomegalovirus exposure and HLA in healthy donors (dated by TCRdb to 2017 to 2019). About the investigation overall: An earlier analysis of roughly 500 of the donors reported 250 to 300 Gb of sequence data and some 110 million unique TCR beta sequences obtained from roughly 180 million T cells. Across roughly 420 genotyped donors of the cohort, an average of about 240,000 unique TCR beta nucleotide sequences per donor were sequenced, and around 19% of those sequences were non-productive. The study was designed to test whether signatures of past pathogen exposure could be identified by cataloging public T cell receptors. Rather than drawing on any new phenotypic data, the later analysis identified candidate immune exposures from TCR beta sequences and the way those sequences occurred across donors. Among the roughly 430 genotyped donors, 75% to 90% belonged to the genetic ancestry cluster associated with self-reported Caucasian donors. Using immunosequencing, the study profiled T cell repertoires from around 670 subjects and related those repertoires to cytomegalovirus serostatus. Typing coverage varied by locus: roughly 620-640 donors for A, B, C, DRB1 and DQB1; roughly 500 for DQA1; approximately 570 for DPA1; approximately 490 for DPB1. In an earlier analysis of more than 550 of the donors, high-throughput TCR beta sequencing was used to judge whether each TCR beta V gene segment behaved as functional or pseudogenic. Both class I and class II loci were covered by HLA typing, at four-digit resolution. An early release covering over 500 HLA-typed donors comprised approximately 300 gigabases of sequencing data and around 80 million unique TCR sequences. High-throughput TCR immunosequencing, statistical association of individual TCRs with disease status, and machine learning were combined to predict cytomegalovirus infection status. A handful of DR-DQ haplotypes were treated as single units for association and clustering because of strong linkage in the cohort. Alongside the repertoire data, information on donor age, sex, ethnicity and CMV serostatus was compiled. A later genetic analysis took genome-wide SNP genotypes for about 55% of the roughly 700 donors and used that subset as a discovery cohort. Every repertoire in the discovery cohort had been generated on one and the same sequencing platform. A later analysis re-examined previously published TCR beta repertoires from hundreds of donors and added high-resolution HLA genotyping to investigate patterns of TCR occurrence. Along with the approximately 670-subject first cohort, a separate validation cohort of 120 different subjects was used. Points the paper makes about the study in general: According to a later analysis, TCR association rates differed among HLA loci, with DRB1 alleles showing the most associated TCRs and HLA-C alleles showing the fewest. Presence/absence analyses assumed roughly uniform sequencing depth across donors, an assumption that may not hold. The study listed 164 TCR beta chains as associated with cytomegalovirus. In a later analysis, about 16,000 TCR beta sequences were associated with specific HLA alleles at a false discovery rate of 0.05. In a later genetic analysis, fewer N-insertions in productive TCRs were reported among donors in an Asian-associated ancestry cluster than the roughly 700-donor mean. According to a later analysis, most CMV-associated TCR beta chains appeared to be HLA-restricted, and the HLA associations seemed to be driven largely by CMV exposure. According to a later analysis, parvovirus B19, influenza, CMV and Epstein-Barr virus appeared linked to several top co-occurrence clusters. A cluster of highly shared sequence variants was judged likely to be a technical artifact of the sequencing pipeline. Strong co-occurrence of HLA alleles, especially DR and DQ, made assigning TCR associations to individual alleles difficult. CMV serostatus was the only immune exposure information available for the cohort. In vitro tests confirmed that a few of the cytomegalovirus-associated TCR beta chains recognize cytomegalovirus antigens. Most TCR sequences were observed very rarely across donors, whereas some public TCRs were present in many individuals. Broadly in line with IMGT annotations, most TCR beta V segments showed up in productive rearrangements about 87% or about 30% of the time in an earlier analysis of approximately 600 of the donors. Roughly 15 rarely observed V segments, including chromosome 9 orphons, were excluded from the earlier analysis of some 590 of the donors because counts were too low. The cohort was sequenced for TCR beta chains only, and without alpha or paired-chain data the features that could be detected were limited. Linkage disequilibrium might explain the correlated functional status among segregating V segments, but an unknown experimental factor could not be excluded. In both the original and validation cohorts, the classifier was reported to diagnose cytomegalovirus status with high specificity and sensitivity. HLA typing was unavailable for some donors at each locus, so association tests used only the typed subset. The authors suggested that the approach could potentially be extended to other disease states and immunological phenotypes. A later analysis found that HLA-associated TCR beta chains were more clonally expanded and had lower generation probabilities than equally common non-associated chains. A further reported finding was that TCR beta sequences accurately predicted the HLA-A and HLA-B alleles for most subjects in the first cohort. In a later genetic analysis, a missense DCLRE1C variant was associated with V-gene and J-gene trimming of TCR beta chains, and the association was replicated in an independent cohort.

This clonotype was obtained from a woman aged 40 to 55 in good health and CMV-seropositive. The sequenced material came from PBMCs.

The CDR3 region reads CASSFRGGLPRNEQFF. The nucleotides read TGCGCCAGCAGCTTCCGTGGAGGGCTCCCGCGCAATGAGCAGTTCTTC. The chain couples TRBV5-1 to TRBJ2-1; the D segment could be TRBD2, given 6 matching bases. CDR1 and CDR2 (SGHRS, YFSETQ) derive from the germline V gene. V gives up 2 bases and J gives up 6 bases, and the segment between their germline ends measures 18 bases. There are 16 amino acids in the CDR3, from cysteine to phenylalanine inclusive. Only CDR3 DNA remains: 48 bases, in frame from the first base.